This TCR beta chain was recovered during a study of breast tumors, draining lymph nodes, adjacent tissues. Whole-study results and caveats: That most tumor T cells come from lymph nodes remained unproven. Tumor and nontumor repertoires were significantly more similar in luminal-like than in basal-like breast cancer.

Axillary draining lymph nodes of breast cancer patients supplied the node samples. TCRdb itself ran the multiplex PCR reads through MiXCR, one entry per CDR3 protein. Of about 200,000 distinct CDR3 sequences in the sample, under 35% were seen once. Concerning this clonotype: Its specificity is unknown.

The germline V gene has CDR1 KGHDR and CDR2 SFDVKD. The CDR3 has 12 residues. Trimming left V 3 bases short and J 15 bases short, with 14 bases between. The chain combines TRBV24-1 with TRBJ1-5; TRBD1 might be the D (5 bases). The clonotype originates from a female donor with breast cancer. Some clones in this sample may be carry-over from other donors' samples. Sequencing input: axillary lymph node tissue. The CDR3 DNA reads as TGTGCCACCAGTGATCGGGGGATATCCCGGCATTTT. Encoded protein: CATSDRGISRHF.